This is a list of T cell receptor beta chains from one sample in a study of T cells in Graves' hyperthyroidism and ophthalmopathy. TCRdb ran MiXCR on the multiplex PCR reads and lists one entry per CDR3 protein. The table lists about 480,000 distinct CDR3 sequences, approximately 23% of them singletons, with around 50% in the top ten. The material sequenced was blood. The receptors derive from a woman aged 65 to 85 with Graves' ophthalmopathy. The CDR3 runs from the conserved cysteine through the conserved F or W. The D gene is left open where the match is weak. Clone size is not always given. Where it is, it says once, few, many or a class for expanded clones.

j_call,clone_size,v_call,d_call,cdr3_aa
TRBJ2-7,.,TRBV5-1,TRBD1,CASSLGQVSDEQYF
TRBJ2-7,once,TRBV19,TRBD2,CASRRTSGSAEQYF
TRBJ2-3,few,TRBV30,.,CAWNARRTRITDTQYF
TRBJ2-7,.,TRBV6-2/TRBV6-3,.,CASRPALVRYEQYF
TRBJ1-6,.,TRBV10-3,.,CAINQEPGSPLHF
TRBJ1-2,few,TRBV7-2,TRBD1,CASSSSQGAYGYTF
TRBJ1-5,many,TRBV3-1,.,CASSDSYSNQPQHF
TRBJ2-7,.,TRBV19,TRBD1,CASSPGTGVNEQYF
TRBJ2-7,many,TRBV28,.,CASSRGSYEQYF
TRBJ2-7,.,TRBV6-1,TRBD1,CASSPPGQLPYEQYF
TRBJ2-7,.,TRBV6-5,.,CASSFGQIYEQYF
TRBJ1-5,many,TRBV2,TRBD1,CASSDGTGNNQPQHF
TRBJ1-1,few,TRBV3-1,.,CASSQAGPEAFF
TRBJ2-7,.,TRBV6-5,.,CASSYSYRYYEQYF
TRBJ1-2,few,TRBV10-3,.,CAISDTIDYGYTF
TRBJ2-1,few,TRBV2,.,CASRKGLSGEQFF
TRBJ2-5,few,TRBV7-3,.,CASYKRLQETQYF
TRBJ1-2,.,TRBV6-5,.,CASSYSGSGPFGYTF
TRBJ2-5,few,TRBV28,.,CASSSPSTETQYF
TRBJ2-5,few,TRBV3-1,.,CASSQDMGGEKTQYF
TRBJ2-1,.,TRBV24-1,TRBD2,CATSTQAGTYNEQFF
TRBJ2-5,.,TRBV19,.,CASSGGTALLETQYF
TRBJ2-2,.,TRBV20-1,TRBD1,CSASGQGVTGELFF
TRBJ1-2,.,TRBV30,TRBD1,CAWALPGQGANYGYTF
TRBJ2-7,many,TRBV6-5,TRBD2,CASSYRGGYEQYF
TRBJ1-2,.,TRBV28,TRBD1,CAVPGQRYGYTF
TRBJ2-3,.,TRBV4-1,.,CASSQGRGAQRDTQYF
TRBJ2-1,few,TRBV27,TRBD2,CASRERGRALYNEQFF
TRBJ1-2,few,TRBV5-6,.,CASTNSDTFYGYTF
TRBJ1-2,.,TRBV6-9,.,CASSSRIGVSYGYTF
TRBJ1-3,.,TRBV7-9,.,CASSPGAESGNTIYF
TRBJ1-2,.,TRBV19,.,CASRSWGYGYTF
TRBJ2-7,.,TRBV6-1,.,CASGNGANEQYF
TRBJ1-5,.,TRBV6-1,TRBD1,CASKRDREANQPQHF
TRBJ1-1,many,TRBV6-1,.,CASSDLAAMNTEAFF
TRBJ2-7,.,TRBV3-1,.,CASSHPGGTIKADGEQYF
TRBJ2-3,many,TRBV6-2/TRBV6-3,TRBD2,CASRTLAGVTDTQYF
TRBJ2-1,.,TRBV6-2/TRBV6-3,TRBD2,CASSYPSGRAGRAEQFF
TRBJ2-7,.,TRBV6-2/TRBV6-3,.,CASSYSAADFSYEQYF
TRBJ1-1,many,TRBV2,.,CADQRDNSLMNTEAFF
TRBJ1-3,few,TRBV12-3/TRBV12-4,.,CASSLTPGNTIYF
TRBJ1-5,.,TRBV28,.,CASSLLGVQPQHF
TRBJ2-1,many,TRBV29-1,.,CSGGGTVRYNEQFF
TRBJ2-1,many,TRBV7-3,TRBD1,CASSQGGTGVYNEQFF
TRBJ2-5,.,TRBV4-2,TRBD2,CASSQGTSVYQETQYF
TRBJ1-2,few,TRBV30,.,CAWYATGGGYGYTF
TRBJ2-7,.,TRBV5-1,.,CASSLDRSHEQYF
TRBJ1-4,many,TRBV10-3,TRBD1,CAISTRTGANEKLFF
TRBJ1-1,.,TRBV28,TRBD1,CASSTAGTEYTEAFF
TRBJ2-1,few,TRBV20-1,.,CSAIAGTRAQFF
TRBJ1-1,few,TRBV20-1,.,CSASGEKAFF
TRBJ1-6,.,TRBV6-2/TRBV6-3,.,CASSPMRAGLNSPLHF
TRBJ1-5,.,TRBV3-1,.,CASSQSLSGAPPQHF
TRBJ2-3,.,TRBV6-2/TRBV6-3,TRBD1,CASSYWTGGDTQYF
TRBJ2-1,.,TRBV11-2,.,CASSLFFWEEGNERFF
TRBJ2-1,.,TRBV7-6,TRBD2,CASSFGLAGGPPYNEQFF
TRBJ1-3,once,TRBV7-9,.,CASSLGVTVAGNTIYF
TRBJ2-7,.,TRBV9,.,CASSEDTGLGYEQYF
TRBJ1-4,.,TRBV7-3,.,CASSHRGGENEKLFF